Following are 10 T cell receptor beta chains from one sample sequenced in a study of T cells in women clearing cervical HPV infection. Clones were read by immunoSEQ multiplex PCR, and TCRdb kept only the in-frame ones, dropping some. In all, the sample yields roughly 37,000 clones. The specimen sequenced was blood buffy coat. These receptors were collected from a woman between 18 and 70 years old with a cervical HPV16 infection that either progressed to CIN3+ or cleared (not recorded which).

A remark on this clone: The CDR3 is cut off 3 residues early in the read; its end comes from the germline J gene. The V gene is TRBV7-2, the J gene TRBJ1-2, with a weak D call TRBD1 (5 bases). This CDR3 comprises 15 residues. Between the trimmed V and J ends, which lost 5 bases and 1 base, there was a span of 14 bases. Germline V gene lookup returns CDR1 SGHTA and CDR2 FQGNSA. The CDR3: CASSRGGSLNYGYTF. The CDR3 bases that were read are TGTGCCAGCAGCCGGGGGGGATCCCTTAACTATGGC.

On this clone itself: The missing CDR3 end, 3 residues past where the read stops, is filled in from the germline J gene. The gene calls are TRBV20-1 and TRBJ2-3; 7 bases fit TRBD2. CDR1 is DFQATT and CDR2 is SNEGSKA in the germline V gene (reference sequence). V trimming: 2 bases; J trimming: 6 bases; junction bases outside the gene matches: 14. The CDR3 totals 16 residues. The DNA read from the CDR3 is TGCAGTGCTAGAAACGGCGGGAGCTGGAGGTGGGATACG. Translated, it gives CSARNGGSWRWDT. The entire CDR3 reads CSARNGGSWRWDTQYF.

As to this clone: The CDR3 end lies 3 residues beyond the end of the read and is filled in from the germline J gene. The J gene is TRBJ2-2, the V gene TRBV18, with TRBD2 as a possible D gene (7 bases). The CDR3 loop spans 16 amino acids. Germline CDR1 reads KGHSH; CDR2 reads LQKENI. CDR3 DNA, as far as it was read: TGTGCCAGCTCACCATTGGACCGGGGGGCTAATGAAAAG. It encodes CASSPLDRGANEK. From start to end, the CDR3 is CASSPLDRGANEKLFF. Complete variable domain (other parts from reference TRBV18 and TRBJ2-2): NAGVMQNPRHLVRRRGQEARLRCSPMKGHSHVYWYRQLPEEGLKFMVYLQKENIIDESGMPKERFSAEFPKEGPSILRIQQVVRGDSAAYFCASSPLDRGANEKLFFGEGSRLTVL.

A note on this clone: With the read ending 3 residues before the CDR3 end, the germline J gene is used to fill in that end. This rearrangement joins TRBV20-1 to TRBJ2-1; D is uncertain. The CDR3 extends over 14 amino acids. The germline gives CDR1 DFQATT, CDR2 SNEGSKA (reference sequence). Trimming left V 0 bases short and J 2 bases short, with 8 bases between. The CDR3 DNA, read in part, is TGCAGTGCTAGAGACTACCTCCCCTACAATGAG. Protein sequence: CSARDYLPYNE. From start to end, the CDR3 is CSARDYLPYNEQFF.

As for this clone: The sequenced fragment ends 3 residues before the CDR3 boundary, so the rest is inferred from the germline J gene. This chain uses TRBV19 with TRBJ2-7; TRBD1 matches 9 bases. V lost 1 base and J lost 2; bases outside the gene matches: 3. The CDR3 spans 15 residues. Germline V gives CDR1 LNHDA, CDR2 SQIVND (reference sequence). The CDR3 DNA, read in part, is TGTGCCAGTAGTATAGGCACAGGGGGCCCCTACGAG. Protein sequence: CASSIGTGGPYE. In full, the CDR3 reads CASSIGTGGPYEQYF. Together with reference TRBV19 and TRBJ2-7, the CDR3 gives the full variable domain: DGGITQSPKYLFRKEGQNVTLSCEQNLNHDAMYWYRQDPGQGLRLIYYSQIVNDFQKGDIAEGYSVSREKKESFPLTVTSAQKNPTAFYLCASSIGTGGPYEQYFGPGTRLTVT.

Details on this clone: The read falls 3 residues short of the CDR3 end, and the missing part is taken from the germline J gene. The chain is built from TRBV2 and TRBJ2-3; 7 nucleotides align to TRBD1. V lost 6 bases to trimming and J lost 2 bases; unmatched junction nucleotides: 11. CDR1 is SNHLY, CDR2 FYNNEI, per germline. This CDR3 region has 16 residues. The CDR3 bases that were read are TGTGCCAGCAGAGGCTACAGGGGACGGGACACAGATACG. Protein: CASRGYRGRDTDT. The complete CDR3 reads CASRGYRGRDTDTQYF. The entire variable domain, with the rest obtained from reference TRBV2 and TRBJ2-3, is as follows: EPEVTQTPSHQVTQMGQEVILRCVPISNHLYFYWYRQILGQKVEFLVSFYNNEISEKSEIFDDQFSVERPDGSNFTLKIRSTKLEDSAMYFCASRGYRGRDTDTQYFGPGTRLTVL.

On this clone itself: The read ends 3 residues early relative to the CDR3; the germline J gene fills the gap. The chain combines TRBV19 with TRBJ1-5, with a weak D call TRBD1 (6 bases). Germline-derived CDR1 and CDR2 are LNHDA and SQIVND (reference sequence). This CDR3 region has 15 residues. V lost 7 bases, J lost 7 bases, and 20 bases lay in between. The sequenced part of the CDR3 DNA is TGTGCCAGTACCCCCCGACAGGTCCAGGGGCAGCCC. This sequence encodes CASTPRQVQGQP. The whole CDR3 reads CASTPRQVQGQPQHF.

A word on this clone: The read gets to within 3 residues of the CDR3 end, and the germline J gene fills in the rest. The chain links TRBV6-1 to TRBJ1-5; 10 positions agree with TRBD1. This CDR3 has 15 amino acids. The J segment lost 4 bases and the V segment lost 4 bases, leaving 4 bases of the junction unmatched. Germline CDR1 and CDR2: MNHNS and SASEGT. Partial CDR3 DNA: TGTGCCAGCAGTGCTGACAGGGGGCCGAATCAGCCC. Its protein product is CASSADRGPNQP. The CDR3 reads in full as CASSADRGPNQPQHF.

A note on this clone: The sequence runs out 3 residues before the end of the CDR3; the remainder is reconstructed from the germline J gene. This chain uses TRBV20-1 with TRBJ2-5; D is unclear. This CDR3 has 11 residues. Germline CDR1 DFQATT, CDR2 SNEGSKA (reference sequence). V lost 6 bases and J 5 bases, leaving 10 bases between the germline ends. The sequenced CDR3 bases are TGCAGTGCCGTCCCCGGGGAGACC. Translated, it gives CSAVPGET. The CDR3 as a whole reads CSAVPGETQYF.

On this clone itself: The read terminates 3 residues before the CDR3 end, so the remaining end is supplied by the germline J gene. The chain has TRBV30 and TRBJ1-1, with no clear D. Germline-derived CDR1 and CDR2 are GTSNPN and SVGIG (reference sequence). CDR3 length: 11 amino acids. CDR3 DNA, as far as it was read: TGTGCCTGGAGTAATCCGGCGGCA. Translating gives CAWSNPAA. The full CDR3 protein is CAWSNPAAAFF. The full variable domain, rest sourced from reference TRBV30 and TRBJ1-1, is SQTIHQWPATLVQPVGSPLSLECTVEGTSNPNLYWYRQAAGRGLQLLFYSVGIGQISSEVPQNLSASRPQDRQFILSSKKLLLSDSGFYLCAWSNPAAAFFGQGTRLTVV.